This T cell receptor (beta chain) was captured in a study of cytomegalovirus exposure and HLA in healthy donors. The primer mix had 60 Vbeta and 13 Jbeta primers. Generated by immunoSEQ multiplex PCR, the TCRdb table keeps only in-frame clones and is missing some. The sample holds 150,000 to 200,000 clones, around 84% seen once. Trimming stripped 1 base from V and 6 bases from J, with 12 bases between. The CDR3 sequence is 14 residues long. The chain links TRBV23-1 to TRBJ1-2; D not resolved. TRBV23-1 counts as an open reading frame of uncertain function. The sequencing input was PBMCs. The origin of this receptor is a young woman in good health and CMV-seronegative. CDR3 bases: TGCGCCAGCAGTCAATTCCGGGGAGAACATGGCTACACCTTC. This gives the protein CASSQFRGEHGYTF.